The next 8 T cell receptor beta chains were all read from a single sample in a study of identical twins (TCRdb year 2016). The method was 5' RACE. Sequenced on an Illumina HiSeq 2000. TCRdb ran its own pipeline on the public reads, namely fastp trimming at Q25 and MiXCR clone calling, and kept in-frame beta chains. Identical CDR3 protein sequences are pooled into one entry, listed with their most common genes and DNA. The sample has around 490,000 distinct CDR3 sequences on record, approximately 14% of them singletons. The ten largest clones represent approximately 1% of the sample. These same records also appear under a second study, on yellow fever vaccine responses in identical twins.

Sequenced material: CD4+ T cells sorted from blood. The receptors were sampled from a woman aged 18-30 years in good health.

J is TRBJ1-2 and V is TRBV10-3; weak D call: TRBD1 (6 bases). Per the germline V gene, CDR1 is ENHRY and CDR2 is SYGVKD. Trimming stripped 4 bases from V and 7 bases from J, with 13 bases between. The CDR3 sequence is 13 residues long. In DNA form, the CDR3 reads TGTGCCATCAGTGGCCAGGGGCTAACTGGCTACACCTTC. Translated, it gives CAISGQGLTGYTF.

This clonotype was counted ten times or more. The J gene is TRBJ2-3, the V gene TRBV7-8; D possibly matches TRBD1 or TRBD2 (5 bases each). The CDR3 has 16 residues. The germline V and J ends were trimmed by 4 bases and 6 bases, with 20 bases remaining between them. The V gene's germline CDR1 is SGHVS and CDR2 FQNEAQ. The CDR3 DNA sequence: TGTGCCAGCAGCTGGGCCGGGACCTACGAATCCGATACGCAGTATTTT. Protein product: CASSWAGTYESDTQYF.

This CDR3 is CASGPDRFANEQFF. CDR3 nucleotides: TGTGCTAGTGGTCCCGACAGGTTTGCAAATGAGCAGTTCTTC. The chain combines TRBV12-5 with TRBJ2-1, with D tentatively TRBD1 (6 bases). V was shortened by 5 bases and J by 7 bases, with 15 bases between the two germline ends. Germline V lookup: CDR1 LGHNT, CDR2 FRNRAP. The CDR3 covers 14 residues.

This chain connects TRBV27 to TRBJ2-3; 14 bases align to TRBD2. V was pared by 6 bases and J by 6 bases, with 14 bases of the junction left unmatched. Germline values: CDR1 MNHEY, CDR2 SMNVEV (reference sequence). This CDR3 spans 18 amino acids. The CDR3 DNA follows: TGTGCCAGCAGCCCCCGACTAGCGGGAGGGCCTCGGGGGGATACGCAGTATTTT. Translated, it gives CASSPRLAGGPRGDTQYF.

The chain combines TRBV24-1 with TRBJ2-3, with 7 positions matching TRBD2. The V and J ends lost 0 bases and 3 bases, in that order; junction bases with no gene match: 5. This CDR3 comprises 16 residues. The V gene's germline CDR1 is KGHDR and CDR2 SFDVKD. CDR3 in DNA: TGTGCCACCAGTGATTTGGGGAGGGTTGGGACAGATACGCAGTATTTT. The encoded protein is CATSDLGRVGTDTQYF.

This clonotype was picked up a small number of times. The genes are TRBV24-1 and TRBJ2-3, with 8 bases fitting TRBD1. CDR3 length equals 15 residues. The J segment lost 4 bases and the V segment lost 10 bases, leaving 12 bases of the junction unmatched. CDR1 and CDR2 (germline): KGHDR, SFDVKD. CDR3 sequence: CATGARGPLADTQYF. As DNA, the CDR3 is TGTGCCACTGGGGCCAGGGGGCCCCTCGCAGATACGCAGTATTTT.

This clonotype was observed a handful of times. In DNA, the CDR3 is TGCAGTGCTACTAAGGGACAGCCTAGCACAGATACGCAGTATTTT. This codes for CSATKGQPSTDTQYF. This chain links TRBV20-1 with TRBJ2-3; 7 bases align to TRBD1. V shed 4 bases and J 0 bases; nucleotides not matched to a gene: 7. The V gene's germline CDR1 is DFQATT and CDR2 SNEGSKA (reference sequence). This CDR3 is 15 amino acids long.

There are a few counts of this clonotype. V and J are TRBV9 and TRBJ2-5; 8 nucleotides agree with TRBD2. The CDR3 extends over 14 amino acids. Unmatched junction bases numbered 3, after V lost 0 bases and J lost 5 bases. Looked up from germline, CDR1 is SGDLS and CDR2 is YYNGEE. CDR3 sequence reads: CASSVGPSGETQYF. CDR3 nucleotides: TGTGCCAGCAGCGTAGGCCCTAGCGGGGAGACCCAGTACTTC.